One and the same sample provided the 3 T cell receptor beta chains below, sequenced in a study of blood T cell repertoires in COVID-19. The table came from immunoSEQ multiplex PCR; TCRdb's copy has only in-frame clones and leaves some out. The sample shows around 370,000 clones, roughly 90% of them seen only once. Sequences were obtained from peripheral blood. These receptors all stem from an older woman with COVID-19, enrolled during active disease.

V and J are TRBV11-1 and TRBJ1-1; D might be TRBD1 (5 bases). The CDR3 extends over 15 amino acids. The V end lost 1 base, the J end lost 0 bases, and 9 bases lay between the germline ends. Germline V gene lookup returns CDR1 SGHAT and CDR2 FQDESV (reference sequence). The CDR3 is CASSLEGDVNTEAFF. CDR3 coding DNA: TGTGCCAGCAGCTTAGAAGGGGATGTGAACACTGAAGCTTTCTTT.

The CDR3 nucleotides read TGCAGCGTTGGCCGGAGCGGGGGGGCAAGTGAGCAGTTCTTC. It encodes CSVGRSGGASEQFF. This sequence joins TRBV29-1 and TRBJ2-1, with TRBD2 identical over 10 bases. J lost 9 bases, V lost 4 bases, and 9 bases had no gene match. Germline loops: CDR1 SQVTM, CDR2 ANQGSEA. This CDR3 comprises 14 residues.

V is TRBV6-1 and J is TRBJ1-3; D unclear. V lost 0 bases and J lost 0, with 18 bases in between. CDR1 is MNHNS, CDR2 SASEGT, per germline. The CDR3 length is 19 residues. CDR3 amino acids: CASSEAASFGVGSGNTIYF. CDR3 in DNA: TGTGCCAGCAGTGAAGCGGCCTCGTTCGGGGTGGGCTCTGGAAACACCATATATTTT.